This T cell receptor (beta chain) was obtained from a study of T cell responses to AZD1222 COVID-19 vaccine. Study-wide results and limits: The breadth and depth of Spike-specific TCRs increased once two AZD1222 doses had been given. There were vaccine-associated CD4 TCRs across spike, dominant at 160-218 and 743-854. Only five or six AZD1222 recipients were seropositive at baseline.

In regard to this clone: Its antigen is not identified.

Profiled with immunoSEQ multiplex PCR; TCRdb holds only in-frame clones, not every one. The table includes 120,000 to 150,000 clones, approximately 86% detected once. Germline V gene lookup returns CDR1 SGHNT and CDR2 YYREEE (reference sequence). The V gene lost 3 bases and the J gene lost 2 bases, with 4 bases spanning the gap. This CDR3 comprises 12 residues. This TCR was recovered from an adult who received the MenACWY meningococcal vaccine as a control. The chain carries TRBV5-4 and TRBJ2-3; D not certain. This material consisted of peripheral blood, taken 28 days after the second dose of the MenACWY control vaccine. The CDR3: CASSYNTDTQYF. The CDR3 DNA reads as TGTGCCAGCAGCTACAACACAGATACGCAGTATTTT.